These T cell receptor beta chains were read from a single sample in a study of OX40 agonist ivuxolimab in advanced cancers. TCRdb's copy holds only in-frame clones and misses some; the assay was immunoSEQ multiplex PCR. Of tens of thousands of clones listed, approximately 92% are singletons. Sequenced material: CD4+ or CD8+ T cells sorted from blood, taken in a trial of the OX40 agonist ivuxolimab. The source is an adult with an advanced solid tumor such as melanoma, head and neck, liver or kidney cancer. Each CDR3 is given with its conserved first and last residue. A D gene is named only where the DNA matches it firmly. A clone size is listed for some rows: how often the clone was seen (once, few, many), or a class if it is expanded.

D: -; size: -; J: TRBJ1-1; V: TRBV2; DNA: TGTGCCAGCAGTAGGAATGGGGGCGCGAAGGACACTGAAGCTTTCTTT; CDR3: CASSRNGGAKDTEAFF
D: TRBD1; size: -; J: TRBJ2-2; V: TRBV25-1; DNA: TGTGCCAGCAGTCCTCGGACAGGGGGCACCGGGGAGCTGTTTTTT; CDR3: CASSPRTGGTGELFF
D: -; size: -; J: TRBJ2-2; V: TRBV5-1; DNA: TGCGCCAGCAGCCCGGAGGGATCCCGTTCCGGGGAGCTGTTTTTT; CDR3: CASSPEGSRSGELFF
D: -; size: -; J: TRBJ2-3; V: TRBV27; DNA: TGTGCCAGCAGTTATTTGCGGGACACAGATACGCAGTATTTT; CDR3: CASSYLRDTDTQYF
D: -; size: -; J: TRBJ2-7; V: TRBV19; DNA: TGTGCCAGTAGTATAGGGACAGAATCCTACGAGCAGTACTTC; CDR3: CASSIGTESYEQYF
D: -; size: once; J: TRBJ2-4; V: TRBV5-1; DNA: TGCGCCAGCAGCTTGGAAGGAGCCAAAAACATTCAGTACTTC; CDR3: CASSLEGAKNIQYF
D: -; size: few; J: TRBJ2-1; V: TRBV27; DNA: TGTGCCAGCAGTTTTCGGGGGTCCTACAATGAGCAGTTCTTC; CDR3: CASSFRGSYNEQFF
D: -; size: -; J: TRBJ2-7; V: TRBV28; DNA: TGTGCCAGCCAGATTACCTCCTACGAGCAGTACTTC; CDR3: CASQITSYEQYF
D: -; size: few; J: TRBJ2-3; V: TRBV9; DNA: TGTGCCAGCAGCGTAGGTGGCGCAGGCACAGATACGCAGTATTTT; CDR3: CASSVGGAGTDTQYF
D: -; size: -; J: TRBJ1-3; V: TRBV7-2; DNA: TGTGCCAGCAGCTTAATCGGAGGCTCTGGAAACACCATATATTTT; CDR3: CASSLIGGSGNTIYF
D: TRBD1; size: -; J: TRBJ1-2; V: TRBV13; DNA: TGTGCCAGCAGCTTACAGGGGGCGGGCTACACCTTC; CDR3: CASSLQGAGYTF
D: -; size: -; J: TRBJ2-2; V: TRBV19; DNA: TGTGCCAGTAGTTCAACAGGGTTTCCCGGGGAGCTGTTTTTT; CDR3: CASSSTGFPGELFF
D: -; size: -; J: TRBJ1-4; V: TRBV5-1; DNA: TGCGCCAGCAGCTTAACTCCAACTAATGAAAAACTGTTTTTT; CDR3: CASSLTPTNEKLFF
D: -; size: -; J: TRBJ2-5; V: TRBV4-1; DNA: TGCGCCAGCAGCCGTCTCGGGACACCATTTCAAGAGACCCAGTACTTC; CDR3: CASSRLGTPFQETQYF
D: TRBD1; size: -; J: TRBJ1-5; V: TRBV18; DNA: TGTGCCAGCTCCCGGGAGCGACAGGGGGCGGACAATCAGCCCCAGCATTTT; CDR3: CASSRERQGADNQPQHF
D: -; size: -; J: TRBJ2-6; V: TRBV2; DNA: TGTGCCAGCAGTGTGGAGGGAGCTGGGGCCAACGTCCTGACTTTC; CDR3: CASSVEGAGANVLTF
D: -; size: few; J: TRBJ2-7; V: TRBV2; DNA: TGTGCCAGCAGTGAAACGACCGGGCCCAACTTC; CDR3: CASSETTGPNF
D: -; size: -; J: TRBJ2-2; V: TRBV11-3; DNA: TGTGCCAGCAGCTTAGACTTCACCGGGGAGCTGTTTTTT; CDR3: CASSLDFTGELFF
D: -; size: -; J: TRBJ1-5; V: TRBV5-1; DNA: TGCGCCAGCAGCTTGGCAGGGTCGGACAATCAGCCCCAGCATTTT; CDR3: CASSLAGSDNQPQHF
D: -; size: -; J: TRBJ1-3; V: TRBV11-2; DNA: TGTGCCAGCAGCCCCGACAGTCTCTCTGGAAACACCATATATTTT; CDR3: CASSPDSLSGNTIYF
D: -; size: -; J: TRBJ2-5; V: TRBV6-1; DNA: TGTGCCAGCAGTATAGCGGTAACCTCAGAGACCCAGTACTTC; CDR3: CASSIAVTSETQYF
D: -; size: -; J: TRBJ1-2; V: TRBV9; DNA: TGCGCCAGCAGCGTAGGGATTAACTATGGCTACACCTTC; CDR3: CASSVGINYGYTF
D: TRBD1; size: -; J: TRBJ1-5; V: TRBV6-5; DNA: TGTGCCAGCGGACAGGGAGGGGGCATGGATTTT; CDR3: CASGQGGGMDF
D: -; size: -; J: TRBJ2-2; V: TRBV7-2; DNA: TGTGCCAGCAGCTTAGCCCCTCCTAGGGGGTGGATCCCCCGTTATACCGGGGAGCTGTTTTTT; CDR3: CASSLAPPRGWIPRYTGELFF
D: -; size: -; J: TRBJ2-7; V: TRBV2; DNA: TGTGCCCTTTCAAGGCCCCTAGACGAGCAGTACTTC; CDR3: CALSRPLDEQYF
D: -; size: -; J: TRBJ2-7; V: TRBV5-1; DNA: TGCGCCAGCAGCTCAGTACCCGGGACCCTTGAGCAGTACTTC; CDR3: CASSSVPGTLEQYF
D: TRBD1; size: -; J: TRBJ1-4; V: TRBV9; DNA: TGTGCCAGCAGCGTAGGAAGGACAGGGGTAGAAAAACTGTTTTTT; CDR3: CASSVGRTGVEKLFF
D: TRBD1; size: -; J: TRBJ2-5; V: TRBV6-6; DNA: TGTGCCAGCAGTCGACAGGGGGAACAGACCCAGTACTTC; CDR3: CASSRQGEQTQYF
D: -; size: once; J: TRBJ2-2; V: TRBV5-1; DNA: TGCGCCAGCAGCTTGGATTACACCGGGGAGCTGTTTTTT; CDR3: CASSLDYTGELFF
D: TRBD2; size: -; J: TRBJ2-3; V: TRBV19; DNA: TGTGCCAGTAGTATTACTAGCGGGACAGGAGCGCAGTATTTT; CDR3: CASSITSGTGAQYF
D: TRBD1; size: -; J: TRBJ1-6; V: TRBV27; DNA: TGTGCCAGCAAGACGACAGGGAGTAATTCACCCCTCCACTTT; CDR3: CASKTTGSNSPLHF
D: TRBD2; size: -; J: TRBJ2-1; V: TRBV14; DNA: TGTGCCAGCAGCCAACTAATTTCCACTTTAGCGGGAAGGGGTCATGAGCAGTTCTTC; CDR3: CASSQLISTLAGRGHEQFF
D: -; size: -; J: TRBJ2-5; V: TRBV4-2; DNA: TGTGCCAGCAGCCAAGCTCTCTCGGGCCTGGGGGAGACCCAGTACTTC; CDR3: CASSQALSGLGETQYF
D: TRBD1; size: -; J: TRBJ1-1; V: TRBV5-1; DNA: TGCGCCAGCAGCCTTACAGGGGGCTTATTAATTGATGCTGAAGCTTTCTTT; CDR3: CASSLTGGLLIDAEAFF
D: -; size: once; J: TRBJ1-1; V: TRBV2; DNA: TGTGCCAGCAGAGTGGTTAACACTGAAGCTTTCTTT; CDR3: CASRVVNTEAFF
D: TRBD2; size: -; J: TRBJ2-3; V: TRBV4-1; DNA: TGCGCCAGCAGTCGGGCTTCAGCGGGAGGGGCCACAGATACGCAGTATTTT; CDR3: CASSRASAGGATDTQYF
D: TRBD2; size: -; J: TRBJ2-1; V: TRBV5-1; DNA: TGCGCCAGCAGCACCATGAGCGGGAGTAACAATGAGCAGTTCTTC; CDR3: CASSTMSGSNNEQFF
D: TRBD1; size: -; J: TRBJ2-7; V: TRBV12-5; DNA: TGTGCTAGTGGCCGTGGACAGGGAAAGTCCTACGAGCAGTACTTC; CDR3: CASGRGQGKSYEQYF
D: -; size: -; J: TRBJ1-5; V: TRBV30; DNA: TGTGCCTTTTCCTGGGGAGGGAGCAGCAATCAGCCCCAGCATTTT; CDR3: CAFSWGGSSNQPQHF
D: TRBD2; size: -; J: TRBJ2-1; V: TRBV19; DNA: TGTGCCAGTAGTATAGCTCCCCTAGCGGGAATGGGGTACAATGAGCAGTTCTTC; CDR3: CASSIAPLAGMGYNEQFF
D: TRBD2; size: -; J: TRBJ2-5; V: TRBV9; DNA: TGTGCCAGCAGCGTTCAGCCTAGCGGACAAGAGACCCAGTACTTC; CDR3: CASSVQPSGQETQYF
D: -; size: -; J: TRBJ2-1; V: TRBV6-4; DNA: TGTGCCAGCAGTGACACGGACAGAGTAAGCAATGAGCAGTTCTTC; CDR3: CASSDTDRVSNEQFF